The 24 T cell receptor beta chains below all came from one sample that was sequenced in a study of blood T cells in healthy people across ages. Sample-barcoded 5' priming and a J-beta primer mix drove a second PCR of roughly 6 to 12 cycles. One entry per CDR3 protein, called by TCRdb with MiXCR from the 5' RACE reads. The table records about 320,000 distinct CDR3 sequences, 25% to 30% of them present only once. Sequencing was performed on blood. Receptors were obtained from a woman in her 70s in good health.

As for this clonotype: A read error may produce the germline difference seen at one junction end. The V and J genes are TRBV4-1 and TRBJ1-1, with 7 bases fitting TRBD1. This CDR3 has 18 residues. Germline CDR1 is MGHRA and CDR2 is YSYEKL. Written as DNA, the CDR3 is TGCGCCGGCAGCCAAGAAAGTACAGCAGGGGGATATCACACTGAAGCTTTCTTT. Protein sequence: CAGSQESTAGGYHTEAFF.

J is TRBJ1-2 and V is TRBV28; TRBD1 might be the D (6 bases). Trimming removed 7 bases at V and 4 bases at J, with 19 bases between. CDR3 length: 15 residues. CDR1 is MDHEN, CDR2 SYDVKM, per germline. CDR3: CASTKTGTGAYGYTF. The CDR3 DNA reads as TGTGCCAGCACCAAGACAGGTACCGGAGCCTATGGCTACACCTTC.

This clonotype turned up a few times. The CDR3 coding sequence is TGTGCCAGCAGGGGACTGGGGGCAGGGGTGGACTATGGCTACACCTTC. Protein sequence: CASRGLGAGVDYGYTF. The rearrangement uses TRBV6-6 and TRBJ1-2, with D maybe TRBD1 (6 bases). The CDR3 length is 16 residues. The V end was cut by 6 bases, the J end by 3 bases, with 20 bases between. Germline CDR1 is MNHNY and CDR2 is SVGAGI (reference sequence).

This chain joins TRBV4-2 and TRBJ1-4; D may be TRBD1 (5 bases). The V end lost 0 bases, the J end lost 8 bases, and 19 bases lay between the germline ends. Germline-derived CDR1 and CDR2 are LGHNA and YNFKEQ. This CDR3 is 17 amino acids long. The CDR3 loop reads CASSQEPDIDSREKLFF. The DNA for the CDR3 is TGTGCCAGCAGCCAAGAACCGGATATCGACAGTAGGGAAAAACTGTTTTTT.

This clonotype has at least ten counts. The chain is built from TRBV7-3 and TRBJ2-3; tentative D call: TRBD2 (5 bases). Germline-derived CDR1 and CDR2 are SGHTA and FQGTGA. CDR3 length: 15 residues. Trimming pared 5 bases from V and 1 base from J, leaving 13 bases between. The CDR3: CASSRSRAGTDTQYF. CDR3 nucleotides: TGTGCCAGCAGCCGCTCGAGGGCGGGCACAGATACGCAGTATTTT.

This clonotype has just a few counts. V and J are TRBV6-2 or TRBV6-3 and TRBJ2-7; D ambiguous. The CDR3 totals 13 residues. Between the trimmed V and J ends, which lost 2 bases and 4 bases, there was a span of 9 bases. CDR1 and CDR2 from the germline V gene are MNHEY and SVGEGT. The CDR3 loop reads CASSYSTSYEQYF. CDR3 bases: TGTGCCAGCAGTTACAGCACCTCTTACGAGCAGTACTTC.

This clonotype has just a few counts. The rearrangement uses TRBV6-2 or TRBV6-3 and TRBJ2-1; D is possibly TRBD1 (5 bases). Germline lookup yields CDR1 MNHEY and CDR2 SVGEGT. The ends were cut back, 4 bases at V and 1 base at J, with 11 bases in the middle. The CDR3 spans 15 residues. The CDR3 sequence: CASSLGPASYNEQFF. Here the CDR3 DNA reads TGTGCCAGCAGTTTGGGGCCGGCGTCCTACAATGAGCAGTTCTTC.

The rearrangement joins TRBV7-2 to TRBJ2-5, with a weak D call TRBD2 (5 bases). The better agreement between TRBJ2-1 and the DNA end casts doubt on the J call. The germline CDR1 and CDR2 sequences are SGHTA and FQGNSA. This CDR3 is 15 amino acids long. CDR3 sequence (DNA): TGTGCCAGCAGCTGGGATGCGGGCCGCTACAATGAGCAGTTCTTC. Protein product: CASSWDAGRYNEQFF.

This clonotype has a handful of counts. The junction departs from the called germline gene at one end, perhaps through a read error. The chain recombines TRBV4-3 with TRBJ1-4; D perhaps matches TRBD1 (6 bases). CDR1 and CDR2 (germline): LGHNA, YSLEER. This CDR3 region has 15 residues. DNA of the CDR3: TGCGCCAGCAGCCAAGAGGGGACAACTAATGAAGAACTGTTTTTT. This codes for CASSQEGTTNEELFF.

The chain is built from TRBV12-3 or TRBV12-4 and TRBJ2-7; TRBD1 matches at 9 bases. This CDR3 has 12 amino acids. V lost 6 bases, J lost 12 bases, and 9 bases stayed unmatched. CDR3 sequence: CASSPLGQGRYF. DNA of the CDR3: TGTGCCAGCAGCCCGCTGGGACAGGGAAGGTACTTC.

The chain is built from TRBV29-1 and TRBJ1-2; 10 bases map to TRBD1. Losses at the gene ends were 7 bases for V and 6 bases for J; bases not matched to a gene: 14. The CDR3 has 15 residues. Germline V CDR1 and CDR2: SQVTM, ANQGSEA. CDR3: CSATTGGVYPDGYTF. The DNA of the CDR3 is TGCAGCGCAACGACAGGGGGCGTTTATCCTGATGGCTACACCTTC.

In this sample, this clonotype turned up a few times. This chain connects TRBV29-1 to TRBJ2-5; D possibly corresponds to TRBD1 (6 bases). The CDR3 loop spans 13 amino acids. Trimming stripped 6 bases from V and 5 bases from J, with 16 bases between. Germline values: CDR1 SQVTM, CDR2 ANQGSEA. The chain's CDR3 is CSVRVGALETQYF. CDR3 nucleotides: TGCAGCGTGCGCGTGGGGGCTCTTGAGACCCAGTACTTC.

This clonotype was seen ten or more times. This rearrangement joins TRBV28 to TRBJ1-1; perhaps TRBD1 as D (5 bases). Germline V lookup: CDR1 MDHEN, CDR2 SYDVKM. V was cut by 4 bases and J by 11 bases, with 17 bases left in between. CDR3 length: 13 amino acids. The CDR3 nucleotides are TGTGCCAGCAGTTCACTCCCTCAAAACAGGGCTTTCTTT. This codes for CASSSLPQNRAFF.

The CDR3: CASREGLSGANVLTF. Written as DNA, the CDR3 is TGCGCCAGCAGAGAAGGGCTCTCTGGGGCCAACGTCCTGACTTTC. The V call is TRBV10-2, the J call TRBJ2-6; no clear D gene. The ends were cut back, 6 bases at V and 0 bases at J, with 9 bases in the middle. Germline V gives CDR1 WSHSY, CDR2 SAAADI. The CDR3 is 15 residues long.

A word on this clonotype: Sequence at one end of the junction differs from germline and may be a read error. The genes are TRBV4-1 and TRBJ2-5; D unclear. CDR3 length equals 11 residues. Looked up from germline, CDR1 is MGHRA and CDR2 is YSYEKL. CDR3 sequence (DNA): TGCGCCAGCAGCCAAGCAGAGACCCAGCACTTC. Residues: CASSQAETQHF.

V and J are TRBV20-1 and TRBJ2-3, with D hard to call. The CDR3 has 13 amino acids. Germline CDR1 is DFQATT and CDR2 is SNEGSKA (reference sequence). CDR3 DNA sequence: TGCAGGGCGAGAGTCCAAGGCACAGATACGCAGTATTTT. The encoded protein is CRARVQGTDTQYF.

The V call is TRBV7-9, the J call TRBJ2-7; D perhaps matches TRBD2 (6 bases). The length of the CDR3 is 15 residues. Germline CDR1 reads SEHNR; CDR2 reads FQNEAQ (reference sequence). Deletions cut 5 bases from V and 2 bases from J, with 16 bases between. In nucleotides, the CDR3 is TGTGCCAGCAGCCCTGGGGACTTCCTAACCTACGAGCAGTACTTC. Protein product: CASSPGDFLTYEQYF.

The rearrangement links TRBV7-8 to TRBJ2-1, with 12 bases fitting TRBD2. The V segment lost 1 base and the J segment 5 bases; nucleotides outside the gene matches: 3. Germline-derived CDR1 and CDR2 are SGHVS and FQNEAQ. The CDR3 length is 16 residues. The CDR3, as DNA: TGTGCCAGCAGCTTAGTCCTAGCGGGAGGGAACAATGAGCAGTTCTTC. Residues: CASSLVLAGGNNEQFF.

This clonotype was picked up a small number of times. The V gene is TRBV14, the J gene TRBJ1-1; D gene uncertain. V was shortened by 4 bases and J by 3 bases, with 15 bases between the two germline ends. CDR1 and CDR2 (germline): SGHDN, FVKESK. The CDR3 is 15 amino acids. Here the CDR3 DNA reads TGTGCCAGCAGCCCCAACCGGAGGCGGGACACTGAAGCTTTCTTT. It is translated as CASSPNRRRDTEAFF. Drawing the rest from reference TRBV14 and TRBJ1-1, the complete variable domain is EAGVTQFPSHSVIEKGQTVTLRCDPISGHDNLYWYRRVMGKEIKFLLHFVKESKQDESGMPNNRFLAERTGGTYSTLKVQPAELEDSGVYFCASSPNRRRDTEAFFGQGTRLTVV.

Only a few counts were recorded for this clonotype. The V and J genes are TRBV6-5 and TRBJ2-5, with 7 positions matching TRBD2. Germline V gives CDR1 MNHEY, CDR2 SVGAGI. CDR3 length: 16 residues. With 0 bases clipped from V and 2 bases from J, the junction kept 6 bases outside the gene matches. For the CDR3, the DNA is TGTGCCAGCAGTTACTCGGGGGGGTCGGGACAAGAGACCCAGTACTTC. Protein: CASSYSGGSGQETQYF.

In the case of this clonotype: This may stem from a read error, because a much larger clone lies one nucleotide away. The chain employs TRBV7-2 and TRBJ2-7, with 9 bases matching TRBD2. The germline V gene encodes CDR1 SGHTA and CDR2 FQGNSA. The CDR3 runs to 19 residues. The CDR3 DNA is TGTGCCAGCAGCTTAGCAGTTAAGGAACGCGGGAGGGTCTCCCACGAGCAGTACTTC. It translates to CASSLAVKERGRVSHEQYF.

Here the CDR3 DNA reads TGCAGCGTAGGGCGGACCGGGGAGCTGTTTTTT. Its translation: CSVGRTGELFF. The chain carries TRBV29-1 and TRBJ2-2; D not certain. The CDR3 is made up of 11 amino acids. Germline loops: CDR1 SQVTM, CDR2 ANQGSEA. V lost 6 bases, J lost 5 bases, and 7 bases lay in between.

The rearrangement links TRBV28 to TRBJ2-1; 8 bases match TRBD2. The CDR3 extends over 15 amino acids. Trimming at V came to 4 bases and at J to 7 bases, leaving 9 bases not matched to a gene. The germline CDR1 and CDR2 sequences are MDHEN and SYDVKM. CDR3 in amino acids: CASSSRLAIRNEQFF. DNA for the CDR3: TGTGCCAGCAGTTCACGACTAGCGATTAGGAATGAGCAGTTCTTC. Using reference TRBV28 and TRBJ2-1 for the parts outside the CDR3, the full variable domain is DVKVTQSSRYLVKRTGEKVFLECVQDMDHENMFWYRQDPGLGLRLIYFSYDVKMKEKGDIPEGYSVSREKKERFSLILESASTNQTSMYLCASSSRLAIRNEQFFGPGTRLTVL.

This clonotype has just a few counts. The chain joins TRBV10-3 to TRBJ2-7, with 7 bases fitting TRBD2. The length of the CDR3 is 14 residues. V dropped 6 bases and J dropped 5; count of bases not matched to a gene: 10. Germline loops: CDR1 ENHRY, CDR2 SYGVKD. The chain's CDR3 is CAIRRVAGEHEQYF. Written as DNA, the CDR3 is TGTGCCATCAGGAGAGTTGCGGGAGAGCACGAGCAGTACTTC.